Shown below are 18 T cell receptor beta chains from a single sample sequenced in a study of T cell changes during pregnancy in multiple sclerosis. The protocol was immunoSEQ multiplex PCR, while the TCRdb copy is restricted to in-frame clones and leaves out a portion. The repertoire holds around 100,000 clones, with approximately 90% as singletons. Sequences were derived from peripheral blood, sampled after pregnancy. The receptors come from a female donor with multiple sclerosis, enrolled in a pregnancy study.

This clone was seen a handful of times. The rearrangement joins TRBV5-1 to TRBJ2-7; D might be TRBD1 (7 bases). The CDR3 is 15 residues long. V was cut by 2 bases and J by 6 bases, with 18 bases left in between. The V gene's germline CDR1 is SGHRS and CDR2 YFSETQ. For the CDR3, the DNA is TGCGCCAGCAGCTTATCCGGGACAGCGGGTTCCGAGCAGTACTTC. Amino acid sequence: CASSLSGTAGSEQYF.

The J gene is TRBJ2-5, the V gene TRBV11-3, with TRBD2 identical over 16 bases. This CDR3 comprises 19 residues. Per the germline V gene, CDR1 is SGHNT and CDR2 is YENEEA. J was trimmed by 5 bases and V by 2 bases; bases with no gene match: 11. The CDR3 DNA is TGTGCCAGCAGCTTACCCCCAGGGACTAGCGGGGGGGCCGGGGAGACCCAGTACTTC. Translation: CASSLPPGTSGGAGETQYF.

In its sample, this clone was seen a few times. The rearrangement joins TRBV4-1 to TRBJ2-1, with 8 positions matching TRBD2. The germline V gene encodes CDR1 MGHRA and CDR2 YSYEKL. The V gene end was trimmed by 0 bases and the J gene end by 6 bases; junction bases not matched to a gene: 1. CDR3 size: 14 residues. CDR3 sequence reads: CASSQDGTSNEQFF. For the CDR3, the DNA is TGCGCCAGCAGCCAAGATGGGACTAGCAATGAGCAGTTCTTC.

The chain is built from TRBV5-1 and TRBJ2-7, with 8 bases lining up with TRBD2. V was pared by 3 bases and J by 7 bases, with 15 bases of the junction left unmatched. The CDR3 has 16 amino acids. Germline CDR1 reads SGHRS; CDR2 reads YFSETQ. In DNA form, the CDR3 reads TGCGCCAGCAGCTCAACCCTTAGCGGGGTGAGGGGGGAGCAGTACTTC. Encoded protein: CASSSTLSGVRGEQYF.

This chain joins TRBV7-9 and TRBJ1-4; maybe TRBD1 (6 bases). In germline, CDR1 is SEHNR, CDR2 FQNEAQ (reference sequence). Trimming left V 5 bases short and J 3 bases short, with 13 bases between. The CDR3 contains 15 residues. The CDR3 protein is CASSPWTDPNEKLFF. CDR3 bases: TGTGCCAGCAGCCCATGGACAGACCCTAATGAAAAACTGTTTTTT.

The chain has TRBV19 and TRBJ2-1; a weak D match, TRBD1 (8 bases). Germline lookup yields CDR1 LNHDA and CDR2 SQIVND (reference sequence). The V and J ends lost 2 bases and 0 bases respectively, with 14 bases between them. CDR3 length: 17 residues. CDR3 amino acids: CASSITGGAPSYNEQFF. The CDR3 nucleotides are TGTGCCAGTAGTATAACAGGGGGGGCCCCCTCCTACAATGAGCAGTTCTTC.

The V and J genes are TRBV5-6 and TRBJ1-2; unclear D gene. The CDR3 consists of 14 residues. Germline CDR1 is SGHDT and CDR2 is YYEEEE. The ends were cut back, 0 bases at V and 0 bases at J, with 6 bases in the middle. The CDR3 coding sequence is TGTGCCAGCAGCTTGGGGGGAGCTAACTATGGCTACACCTTC. Protein sequence: CASSLGGANYGYTF.

V is TRBV4-2 and J is TRBJ2-7; 7 positions agree with TRBD1. V lost 2 bases, J lost 4 bases, and 5 bases stayed unmatched. Looked up from germline, CDR1 is LGHNA and CDR2 is YNFKEQ. This CDR3 is 14 amino acids long. The CDR3 spells CASSQTTGVYEQYF. DNA of the CDR3: TGTGCCAGCAGCCAAACAACAGGGGTTTACGAGCAGTACTTC.

V gene TRBV5-4 combines with J gene TRBJ2-1; D is possibly TRBD1 (5 bases). The CDR3 runs 14 residues. Germline V gives CDR1 SGHNT, CDR2 YYREEE (reference sequence). The V gene lost 2 bases and the J gene lost 6 bases, with 12 bases spanning the gap. CDR3 loop: CASSFDPGSNEQFF. CDR3 bases: TGTGCCAGCAGCTTTGACCCAGGGTCCAATGAGCAGTTCTTC.

J is TRBJ2-7 and V is TRBV5-6, with 7 nucleotides matching TRBD1. Germline trimming cut 5 bases from V and 2 bases from J; bases unmatched to any gene: 7. Germline assignment: CDR1 SGHDT and CDR2 YYEEEE. This CDR3 comprises 14 residues. DNA of the CDR3: TGTGCCAGCAGTTACGACAGGGCTACCTACGAGCAGTACTTC. Its translation is CASSYDRATYEQYF.

The chain has TRBV28 and TRBJ2-7; no clear D. Germline CDR1 reads MDHEN; CDR2 reads SYDVKM. The length of the CDR3 is 13 residues. The ends were cut back, 5 bases at V and 3 bases at J, with 11 bases in the middle. CDR3 sequence reads: CASSPDIRYEQYF. The CDR3 coding sequence is TGTGCCAGCAGTCCTGACATACGCTACGAGCAGTACTTC.

The V call is TRBV10-3, the J call TRBJ2-5; D is uncertain. The CDR3 consists of 13 residues. CDR1 is ENHRY and CDR2 is SYGVKD in the germline V gene. Trimming stripped 0 bases from V and 5 bases from J, with 7 bases between. The CDR3, as DNA: TGTGCCATCAGTGAGTCGAGCTTCGAGACCCAGTACTTC. This sequence encodes CAISESSFETQYF.

The chain links TRBV27 to TRBJ2-7; TRBD2 matches 9 bases. Germline CDR1 and CDR2: MNHEY and SMNVEV (reference sequence). The CDR3 runs 15 residues. The V segment lost 3 bases and the J segment 4 bases; nucleotides outside the gene matches: 7. The CDR3 protein is CASSFSAGGQYEQYF. CDR3 DNA sequence: TGTGCCAGCAGTTTCTCAGCGGGAGGTCAATACGAGCAGTACTTC.

The chain has TRBV10-3 and TRBJ1-1, with a tentative D call TRBD1 (5 bases). V lost 6 bases to trimming and J lost 0 bases, with 8 bases between them. The germline V gene encodes CDR1 ENHRY and CDR2 SYGVKD. The CDR3 spans 13 residues. Here the CDR3 reads CAIRTEVNTEAFF. CDR3 DNA sequence: TGTGCCATCAGGACAGAGGTGAACACTGAAGCTTTCTTT.

This chain uses TRBV27 with TRBJ1-1; weak D call: TRBD1 (6 bases). CDR1 is MNHEY and CDR2 is SMNVEV in the germline V gene (reference sequence). V lost 1 base and J 5 bases, leaving 11 bases between the germline ends. This CDR3 is 14 amino acids long. CDR3: CASSLLGAGTEAFF. The CDR3, as DNA: TGTGCCAGCAGTTTATTGGGGGCAGGTACTGAAGCTTTCTTT.

V and J are TRBV30 and TRBJ2-2; 8 bases fit TRBD1. The CDR3 is 16 residues long. The germline V gene has CDR1 GTSNPN and CDR2 SVGIG (reference sequence). J lost 4 bases, V lost 0 bases, and 7 bases had no gene match. CDR3 sequence reads: CAWSVLQGAFTGELFF. CDR3 coding DNA: TGTGCCTGGAGTGTCTTGCAGGGGGCTTTCACCGGGGAGCTGTTTTTT.

The CDR3 here is CASSPRTDGQPQHF. The CDR3 DNA reads as TGTGCCAGCTCACCTCGGACAGACGGTCAGCCCCAGCATTTT. The gene calls are TRBV18 and TRBJ1-5; maybe TRBD1 (6 bases). V gave up 3 bases and J gave up 6 bases, with 12 bases separating them. The V gene's germline CDR1 is KGHSH and CDR2 LQKENI. CDR3 size: 14 residues.

The chain is built from TRBV19 and TRBJ2-1, with D hard to call. V lost 5 bases and J 4 bases, leaving 12 bases between the germline ends. The CDR3 contains 14 residues. In germline, CDR1 is LNHDA, CDR2 SQIVND (reference sequence). The CDR3 DNA is TGTGCCAGTAGTCCCCCCCCCGGGTACAATGAGCAGTTCTTC. This encodes CASSPPPGYNEQFF.